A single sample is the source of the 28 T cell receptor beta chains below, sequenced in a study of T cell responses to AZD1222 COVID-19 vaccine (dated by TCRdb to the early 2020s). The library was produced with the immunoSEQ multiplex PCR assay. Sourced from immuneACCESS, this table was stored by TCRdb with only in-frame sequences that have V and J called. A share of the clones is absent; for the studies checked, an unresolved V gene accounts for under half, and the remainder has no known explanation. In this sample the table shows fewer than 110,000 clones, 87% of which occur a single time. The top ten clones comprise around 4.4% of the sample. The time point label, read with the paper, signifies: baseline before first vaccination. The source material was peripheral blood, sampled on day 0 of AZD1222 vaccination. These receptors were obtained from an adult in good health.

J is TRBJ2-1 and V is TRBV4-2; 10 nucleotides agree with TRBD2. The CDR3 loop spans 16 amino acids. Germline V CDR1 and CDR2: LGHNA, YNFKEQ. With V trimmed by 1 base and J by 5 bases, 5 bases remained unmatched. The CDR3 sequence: CASSQVSGLANNEQFF. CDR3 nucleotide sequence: TGTGCCAGCAGCCAAGTTTCGGGACTAGCGAACAATGAGCAGTTCTTC.

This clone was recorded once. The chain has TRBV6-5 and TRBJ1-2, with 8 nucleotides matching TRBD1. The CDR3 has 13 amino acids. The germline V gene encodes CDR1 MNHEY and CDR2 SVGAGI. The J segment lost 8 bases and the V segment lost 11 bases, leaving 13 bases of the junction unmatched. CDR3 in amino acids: CAARQGLSGGYTF. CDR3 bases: TGTGCCGCCCGACAGGGGTTGTCGGGAGGCTACACCTTC.

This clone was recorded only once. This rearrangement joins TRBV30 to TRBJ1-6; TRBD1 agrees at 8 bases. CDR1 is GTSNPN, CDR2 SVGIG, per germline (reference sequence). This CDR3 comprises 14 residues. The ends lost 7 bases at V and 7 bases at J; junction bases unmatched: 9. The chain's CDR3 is CALVSTGENSPLHF. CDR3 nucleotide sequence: TGTGCCTTGGTTTCGACAGGGGAGAATTCACCCCTCCACTTT.

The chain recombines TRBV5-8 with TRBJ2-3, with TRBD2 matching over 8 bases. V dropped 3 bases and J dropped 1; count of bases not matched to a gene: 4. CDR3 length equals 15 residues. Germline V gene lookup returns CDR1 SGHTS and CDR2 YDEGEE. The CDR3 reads CASSSGLGGTDTQYF. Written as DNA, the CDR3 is TGTGCCAGCAGCTCGGGACTAGGGGGCACAGATACGCAGTATTTT.

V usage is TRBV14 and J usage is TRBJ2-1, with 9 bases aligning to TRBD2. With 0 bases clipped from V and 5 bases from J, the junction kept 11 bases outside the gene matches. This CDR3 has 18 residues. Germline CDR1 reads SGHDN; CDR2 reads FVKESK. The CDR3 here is CASSQDLLRLAANNEQFF. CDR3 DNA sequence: TGTGCCAGCAGCCAAGACTTGTTAAGACTAGCGGCGAACAATGAGCAGTTCTTC.

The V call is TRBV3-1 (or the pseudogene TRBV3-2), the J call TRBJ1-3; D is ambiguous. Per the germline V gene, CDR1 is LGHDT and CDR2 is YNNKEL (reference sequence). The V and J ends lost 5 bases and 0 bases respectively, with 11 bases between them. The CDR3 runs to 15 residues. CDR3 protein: CASSSGDSSGNTIYF. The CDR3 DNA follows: TGTGCCAGCAGCTCCGGGGATAGCTCTGGAAACACCATATATTTT.

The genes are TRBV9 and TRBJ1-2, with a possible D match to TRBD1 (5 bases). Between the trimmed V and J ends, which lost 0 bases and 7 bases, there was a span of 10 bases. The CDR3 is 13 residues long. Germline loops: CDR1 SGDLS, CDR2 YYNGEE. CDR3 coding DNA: TGTGCCAGCAGCGTAGATTTGGGGGGTGGCTACACCTTC. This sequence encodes CASSVDLGGGYTF.

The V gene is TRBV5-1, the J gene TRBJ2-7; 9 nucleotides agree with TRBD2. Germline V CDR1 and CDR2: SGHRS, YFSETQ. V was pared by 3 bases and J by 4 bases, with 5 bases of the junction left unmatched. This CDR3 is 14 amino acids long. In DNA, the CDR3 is TGCGCCAGCAGCTCAGCGACTAGCGGATACGAGCAGTACTTC. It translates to CASSSATSGYEQYF.

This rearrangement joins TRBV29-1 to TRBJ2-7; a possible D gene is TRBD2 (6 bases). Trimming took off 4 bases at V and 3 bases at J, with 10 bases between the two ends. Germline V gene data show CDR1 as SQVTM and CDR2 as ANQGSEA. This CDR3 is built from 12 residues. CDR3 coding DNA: TGCAGCGTTGTGGGCGGGAACTACGAGCAGTACTTC. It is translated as CSVVGGNYEQYF.

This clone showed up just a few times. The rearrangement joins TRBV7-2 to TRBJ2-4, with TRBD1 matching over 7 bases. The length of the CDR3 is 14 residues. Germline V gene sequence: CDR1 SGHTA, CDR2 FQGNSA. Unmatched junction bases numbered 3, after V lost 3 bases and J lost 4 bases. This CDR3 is CASSFGTAKNIQYF. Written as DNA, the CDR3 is TGTGCCAGCAGCTTCGGGACAGCTAAAAACATTCAGTACTTC.

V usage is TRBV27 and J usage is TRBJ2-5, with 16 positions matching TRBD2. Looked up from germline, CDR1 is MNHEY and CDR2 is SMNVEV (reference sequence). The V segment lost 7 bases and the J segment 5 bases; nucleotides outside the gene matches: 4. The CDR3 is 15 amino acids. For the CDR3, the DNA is TGTGCCAGCATGGGACTAGCGGGAGGGAGGGAGACCCAGTACTTC. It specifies CASMGLAGGRETQYF.

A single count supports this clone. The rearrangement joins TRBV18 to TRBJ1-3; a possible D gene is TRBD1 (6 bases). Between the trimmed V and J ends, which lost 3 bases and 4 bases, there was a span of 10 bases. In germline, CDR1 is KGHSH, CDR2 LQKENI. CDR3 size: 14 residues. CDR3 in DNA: TGTGCCAGCTCACCCCCAGGGACAGGAAACACCATATATTTT. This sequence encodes CASSPPGTGNTIYF.

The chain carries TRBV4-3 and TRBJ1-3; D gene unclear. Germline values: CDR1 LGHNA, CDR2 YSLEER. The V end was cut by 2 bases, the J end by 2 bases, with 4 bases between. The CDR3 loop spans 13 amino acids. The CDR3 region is CASSQQTGNTIYF. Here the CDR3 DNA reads TGCGCCAGCAGCCAACAGACTGGAAACACCATATATTTT.

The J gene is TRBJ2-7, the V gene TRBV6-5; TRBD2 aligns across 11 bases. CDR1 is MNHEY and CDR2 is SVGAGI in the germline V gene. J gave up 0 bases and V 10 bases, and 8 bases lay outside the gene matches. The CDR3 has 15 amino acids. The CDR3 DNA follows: TGTGCCACTACTAGCGGGAGCTCCAACTCCTACGAGCAGTACTTC. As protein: CATTSGSSNSYEQYF.

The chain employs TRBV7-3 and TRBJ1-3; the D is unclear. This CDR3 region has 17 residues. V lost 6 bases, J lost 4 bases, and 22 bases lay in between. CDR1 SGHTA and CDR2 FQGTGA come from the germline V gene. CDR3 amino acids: CASRPQPPPSGGNTIYF. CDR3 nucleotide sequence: TGTGCCAGCAGACCTCAACCTCCACCGAGCGGAGGAAACACCATATATTTT.

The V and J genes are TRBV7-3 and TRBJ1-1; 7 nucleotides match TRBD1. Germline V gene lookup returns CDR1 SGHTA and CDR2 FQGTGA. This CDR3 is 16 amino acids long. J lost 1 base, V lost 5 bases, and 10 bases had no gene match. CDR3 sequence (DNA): TGTGCCAGCAGCCCTCAGGGGGGGAGGCGGAACACTGAAGCTTTCTTT. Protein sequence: CASSPQGGRRNTEAFF.

The CDR3 loop reads CASSQVPGPNTEAFF. DNA of the CDR3: TGCGCCAGCAGCCAAGTTCCGGGACCTAACACTGAAGCTTTCTTT. This chain uses TRBV4-3 with TRBJ1-1, with D possibly matching TRBD1 (5 bases). V was cut by 1 base and J by 2 bases, with 11 bases left in between. Germline assignment: CDR1 LGHNA and CDR2 YSLEER. CDR3 length: 15 residues.

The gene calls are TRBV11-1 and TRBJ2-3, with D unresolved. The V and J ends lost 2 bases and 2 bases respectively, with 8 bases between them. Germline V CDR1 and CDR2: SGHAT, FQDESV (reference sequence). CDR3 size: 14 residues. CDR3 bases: TGTGCCAGCAGCTTAAAACCCCACACAGATACGCAGTATTTT. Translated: CASSLKPHTDTQYF.

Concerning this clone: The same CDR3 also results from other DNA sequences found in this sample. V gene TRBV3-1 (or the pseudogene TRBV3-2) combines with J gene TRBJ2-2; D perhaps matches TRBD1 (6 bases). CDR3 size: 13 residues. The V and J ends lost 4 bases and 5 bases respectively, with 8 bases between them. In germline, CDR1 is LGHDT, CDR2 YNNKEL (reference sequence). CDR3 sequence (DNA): TGTGCCAGCAGCCGGCAGGGGACCGGGGAGCTGTTTTTT. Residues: CASSRQGTGELFF.

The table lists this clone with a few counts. CDR3 nucleotide sequence: TGTGCCAGCAGCTTAGATGGGAGAGCCTCCGGTTTAGCTAATGAAAAACTGTTTTTT. Protein: CASSLDGRASGLANEKLFF. V is TRBV11-2 and J is TRBJ1-4; D is uncertain. Germline CDR1 SGHAT, CDR2 FQNNGV. The length of the CDR3 is 19 residues. V lost 0 bases, J lost 3 bases, and 20 bases lay in between. Using reference TRBV11-2 and TRBJ1-4 for the parts outside the CDR3, the full variable domain is EAGVAQSPRYKIIEKRQSVAFWCNPISGHATLYWYQQILGQGPKLLIQFQNNGVVDDSQLPKDRFSAERLKGVDSTLKIQPAKLEDSAVYLCASSLDGRASGLANEKLFFGSGTQLSVL.

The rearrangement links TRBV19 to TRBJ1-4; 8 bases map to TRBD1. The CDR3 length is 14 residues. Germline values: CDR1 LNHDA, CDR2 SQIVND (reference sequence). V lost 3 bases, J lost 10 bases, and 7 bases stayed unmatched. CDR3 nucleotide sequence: TGTGCCAGTAGTATCGGGGACAGGAGCGGAAAACTGTTTTTT. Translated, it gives CASSIGDRSGKLFF. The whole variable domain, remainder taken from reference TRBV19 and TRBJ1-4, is DGGITQSPKYLFRKEGQNVTLSCEQNLNHDAMYWYRQDPGQGLRLIYYSQIVNDFQKGDIAEGYSVSREKKESFPLTVTSAQKNPTAFYLCASSIGDRSGKLFFGSGTQLSVL.

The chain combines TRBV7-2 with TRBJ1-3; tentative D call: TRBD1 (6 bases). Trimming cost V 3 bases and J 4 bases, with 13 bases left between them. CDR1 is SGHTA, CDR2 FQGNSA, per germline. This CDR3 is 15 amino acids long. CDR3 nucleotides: TGTGCCAGCAGCTTCCCAGGGGCGCGGGGAAACACCATATATTTT. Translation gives CASSFPGARGNTIYF.

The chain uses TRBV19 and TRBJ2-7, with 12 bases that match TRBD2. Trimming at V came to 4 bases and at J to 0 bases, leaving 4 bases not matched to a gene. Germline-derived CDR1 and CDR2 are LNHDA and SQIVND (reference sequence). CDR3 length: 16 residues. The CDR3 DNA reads TGTGCCAGTAGTAGAGGGACTAGCGGGTACTCCTACGAGCAGTACTTC. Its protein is CASSRGTSGYSYEQYF.

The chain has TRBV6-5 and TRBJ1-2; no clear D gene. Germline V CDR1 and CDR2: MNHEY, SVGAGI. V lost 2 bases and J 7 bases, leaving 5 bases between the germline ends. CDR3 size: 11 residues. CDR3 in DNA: TGTGCCAGCAGTTACCCTGGTGGCTACACCTTC. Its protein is CASSYPGGYTF.

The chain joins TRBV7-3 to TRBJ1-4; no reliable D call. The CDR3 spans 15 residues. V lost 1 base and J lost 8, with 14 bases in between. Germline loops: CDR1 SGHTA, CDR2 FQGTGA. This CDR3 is CASSLSGKLGEKLFF. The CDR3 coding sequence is TGTGCCAGCAGCTTAAGCGGGAAATTAGGGGAAAAACTGTTTTTT.

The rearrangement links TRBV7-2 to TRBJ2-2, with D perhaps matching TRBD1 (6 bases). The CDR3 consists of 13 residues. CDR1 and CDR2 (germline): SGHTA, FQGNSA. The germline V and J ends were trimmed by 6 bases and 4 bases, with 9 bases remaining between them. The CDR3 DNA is TGTGCCAGCAGTGGACAGACCACCGGGGAGCTGTTTTTT. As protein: CASSGQTTGELFF.

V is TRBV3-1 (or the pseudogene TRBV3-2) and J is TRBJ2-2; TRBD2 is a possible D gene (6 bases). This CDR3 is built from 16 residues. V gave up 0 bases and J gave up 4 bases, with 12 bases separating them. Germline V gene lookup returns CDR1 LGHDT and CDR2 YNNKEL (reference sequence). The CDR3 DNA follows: TGTGCCAGCAGCCAAGAAAGGACTACATTCACCGGGGAGCTGTTTTTT. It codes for CASSQERTTFTGELFF.

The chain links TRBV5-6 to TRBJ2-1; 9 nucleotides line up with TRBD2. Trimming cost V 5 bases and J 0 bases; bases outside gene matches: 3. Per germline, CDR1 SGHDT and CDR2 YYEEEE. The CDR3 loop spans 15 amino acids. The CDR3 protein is CASRQAGGSYNEQFF. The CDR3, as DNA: TGTGCCAGCAGGCAAGCGGGGGGCTCCTACAATGAGCAGTTCTTC.